Following are 28 T cell receptor beta chains from one sample sequenced in a study of T cells in Graves' hyperthyroidism and ophthalmopathy. It was RNA transcripts that yielded the amplified TCR beta CDR3 regions. Initially, a first-round RT-PCR of the TCR CDR3 employed the HTBI primer set. TCRdb reanalysed the multiplex PCR reads using MiXCR and keeps one entry per CDR3 protein. Among a few hundred thousand distinct CDR3 sequences listed, approximately 44% were seen once. Sequencing used peripheral blood or thyroid tissue (not recorded which). The receptor set was obtained from a woman under 30 with Graves' hyperthyroidism.

This clonotype came up many times. This chain connects TRBV4-2 to TRBJ1-6, with D uncertain. The V and J ends lost 1 base and 0 bases respectively, with 10 bases between them. The V gene's germline CDR1 is LGHNA and CDR2 YNFKEQ. This CDR3 region has 17 residues. CDR3 in amino acids: CASSQVQGSSYNSPLHF. CDR3 in DNA: TGTGCCAGCAGCCAAGTTCAAGGTAGCTCCTATAATTCACCCCTCCACTTT.

V and J are TRBV7-2 and TRBJ2-5, with 10 bases aligning to TRBD1. CDR3 length: 15 residues. V shed 5 bases, J shed 4 bases, and the junction held 7 bases outside the gene matches. Germline V gene lookup returns CDR1 SGHTA and CDR2 FQGNSA. The CDR3 DNA follows: TGTGCCAGCAGCCAAAGCGGGACAGGGGCAGAGACCCAGTACTTC. This codes for CASSQSGTGAETQYF.

Many counts were recorded for this clonotype. The CDR3: CASSRFLESNQPQHF. DNA of the CDR3: TGCGCCAGCAGCCGATTCCTTGAAAGCAATCAGCCCCAGCATTTT. This chain uses TRBV4-1 with TRBJ1-5; D not resolved. This CDR3 is 15 amino acids long. V was clipped by 4 bases and J by 1 base, with 11 bases between them. The germline gives CDR1 MGHRA, CDR2 YSYEKL.

The chain links TRBV3-1 to TRBJ1-2; TRBD1 is a possible D gene (5 bases). Germline CDR1 is LGHDT and CDR2 is YNNKEL (reference sequence). The CDR3 length is 16 residues. Trimming removed 3 bases at V and 3 bases at J, with 17 bases between. In nucleotides, the CDR3 is TGTGCCAGCAGCCATGCCTCGGGGGGTCGCTACTATGGCTACACCTTC. This sequence encodes CASSHASGGRYYGYTF.

The sample holds many counts of this clonotype. The chain has TRBV7-3 and TRBJ2-2; D is unresolved. CDR1 is SGHTA, CDR2 FQGTGA, per germline. The CDR3 has 13 amino acids. V lost 5 bases and J 5 bases, leaving 9 bases between the germline ends. In nucleotides, the CDR3 is TGTGCCAGCAGCCCAAGACTGACCGGGGAGCTGTTTTTT. This encodes CASSPRLTGELFF.

The V and J genes are TRBV2 and TRBJ1-2, with D unclear. Germline CDR1 reads SNHLY; CDR2 reads FYNNEI. The ends were cut back, 4 bases at V and 4 bases at J, with 13 bases in the middle. CDR3 size: 14 residues. The CDR3 spells CASSGDGEGYGYTF. Written as DNA, the CDR3 is TGTGCCAGCAGTGGTGATGGGGAGGGCTATGGCTACACCTTC.

This clonotype was recorded at least ten times. The V gene is TRBV19, the J gene TRBJ1-1; 7 bases match TRBD1. V gave up 3 bases and J gave up 5 bases; unmatched junction bases: 3. The germline gives CDR1 LNHDA, CDR2 SQIVND (reference sequence). The length of the CDR3 is 13 residues. For the CDR3, the DNA is TGTGCCAGTAGTATGACAGGGACGACTGAAGCTTTCTTT. Its translation: CASSMTGTTEAFF.

This clonotype was seen a handful of times. The V call is TRBV27, the J call TRBJ2-7; D is undetermined. The V and J ends lost 3 bases and 0 bases respectively, with 9 bases between them. Germline values: CDR1 MNHEY, CDR2 SMNVEV (reference sequence). The CDR3 consists of 14 residues. The CDR3 sequence is CASSFSSNSYEQYF. CDR3 coding DNA: TGTGCCAGCAGTTTCAGTAGCAACTCCTACGAGCAGTACTTC.

This chain links TRBV9 with TRBJ1-5; a weak D match, TRBD1 (6 bases). Germline values: CDR1 SGDLS, CDR2 YYNGEE. The CDR3 loop spans 14 amino acids. Trimming took off 0 bases at V and 2 bases at J, with 6 bases between the two ends. CDR3 residues: CASSVGTGNQPQHF. CDR3 bases: TGTGCCAGCAGCGTAGGGACAGGCAATCAGCCCCAGCATTTT.

This clonotype was seen repeatedly, ten times or more. The gene calls are TRBV7-2 and TRBJ2-7; TRBD2 matches at 9 bases. V gave up 5 bases and J gave up 4 bases; unmatched junction bases: 9. Germline lookup yields CDR1 SGHTA and CDR2 FQGNSA. This CDR3 is built from 15 residues. CDR3 amino acids: CASSISGSNRYEQYF. CDR3 DNA: TGTGCCAGCAGCATTAGCGGGAGTAATAGGTACGAGCAGTACTTC. Variable domain in full (rest from reference TRBV7-2 and TRBJ2-7): GAGVSQSPSNKVTEKGKDVELRCDPISGHTALYWYRQSLGQGLEFLIYFQGNSAPDKSGLPSDRFSAERTGGSVSTLTIQRTQQEDSAVYLCASSISGSNRYEQYFGPGTRLTVT.

J is TRBJ1-4 and V is TRBV20-1; no firm D call. CDR1 and CDR2 (germline): DFQATT, SNEGSKA (reference sequence). Trimming took off 1 base at V and 12 bases at J, with 15 bases between the two ends. The CDR3 contains 13 residues. The CDR3 sequence is CSARVGRIGELFF. Here the CDR3 DNA reads TGCAGTGCTAGAGTGGGGAGGATCGGTGAACTGTTTTTT.

This clonotype was observed at least ten times. The V gene is TRBV24-1, the J gene TRBJ2-2; TRBD1 agrees at 7 bases. The CDR3 extends over 15 amino acids. Per the germline V gene, CDR1 is KGHDR and CDR2 is SFDVKD. V lost 3 bases to trimming and J lost 4 bases; unmatched junction nucleotides: 4. This chain's CDR3 is CATSDMQGVTGELFF. The CDR3 bases are TGTGCCACCAGTGATATGCAGGGGGTCACCGGGGAGCTGTTTTTT.

Many counts were recorded for this clonotype. The chain recombines TRBV5-1 with TRBJ1-2; D possibly corresponds to TRBD1 (6 bases). V lost 1 base to trimming and J lost 5 bases, with 15 bases between them. Germline lookup yields CDR1 SGHRS and CDR2 YFSETQ. This CDR3 is 15 amino acids long. The CDR3 here is CASSLRRQDGYGYTF. The CDR3 region has the DNA TGCGCCAGCAGCTTGCGCCGACAGGATGGGTATGGCTACACCTTC.

This clonotype was detected many times. The chain links TRBV15 to TRBJ1-1; D unresolved. The V gene lost 0 bases and the J gene lost 9 bases, with 20 bases spanning the gap. The CDR3 loop spans 16 amino acids. From germline, CDR1 is LNHNV and CDR2 YYDKDF (reference sequence). DNA of the CDR3: TGTGCCACCAGCAGAGATCTACCCCTTGTAATAGCCAAAGCTTTCTTT. Protein sequence: CATSRDLPLVIAKAFF.

The chain is built from TRBV10-3 and TRBJ1-2, with 8 bases fitting TRBD1. The germline gives CDR1 ENHRY, CDR2 SYGVKD. Trimming removed 10 bases from V and 8 bases from J; junction bases left unmatched: 12. The CDR3 covers 13 residues. In nucleotides, the CDR3 is TGTGCCACCCACGCCCAGGGGGCGCGGGGCTACACCTTC. Translated: CATHAQGARGYTF.

This CDR3 is CASSDPGLASENTGELFF. In nucleotides, the CDR3 is TGTGCCAGCAGCGATCCGGGACTAGCGTCAGAGAACACCGGGGAGCTGTTTTTT. The chain carries TRBV5-4 and TRBJ2-2; 10 bases fit TRBD2. The germline gives CDR1 SGHNT, CDR2 YYREEE (reference sequence). The CDR3 runs 18 residues. V shed 4 bases, J shed 1 base, and the junction held 10 bases outside the gene matches.

The CDR3 loop is CASSPSGWSSYEQFF. The CDR3 DNA reads TGTGCCAGCTCACCAAGCGGATGGAGCTCCTACGAGCAGTTCTTC. The gene calls are TRBV7-9 and TRBJ2-7, with D possibly being TRBD2 (5 bases). The J call may be in error: the DNA end matches TRBJ2-1 better. CDR3 length equals 15 residues. Per germline, CDR1 SEHNR and CDR2 FQNEAQ (reference sequence).

This clonotype was counted ten times or more. The chain employs TRBV12-3 or TRBV12-4 and TRBJ2-5; 9 nucleotides agree with TRBD1. This CDR3 region has 14 residues. V lost 4 bases, J lost 4 bases, and 4 bases stayed unmatched. This chain's CDR3 is CASSWTGEVETQYF. The CDR3 DNA reads as TGTGCCAGCAGTTGGACAGGGGAGGTAGAGACCCAGTACTTC.

This clonotype was recorded many times. This rearrangement joins TRBV12-3 or TRBV12-4 to TRBJ2-5; D not resolved. This CDR3 has 14 amino acids. V was trimmed by 6 bases and J by 4 bases, leaving 15 bases between them. The CDR3 here is CASSGRMVGETQYF. The DNA of the CDR3 is TGTGCCAGCAGCGGGCGCATGGTGGGAGAGACCCAGTACTTC.

This clonotype has at least ten counts. V is TRBV7-2 and J is TRBJ1-2; D is uncertain. The CDR3 contains 13 residues. Germline values: CDR1 SGHTA, CDR2 FQGNSA. V gave up 5 bases and J gave up 4 bases, with 11 bases separating them. The CDR3 region is CASSHSGPYGYTF. In nucleotides, the CDR3 is TGTGCCAGCAGCCATAGTGGGCCCTATGGCTACACCTTC. The complete variable domain, with remaining parts taken from reference TRBV7-2 and TRBJ1-2, reads GAGVSQSPSNKVTEKGKDVELRCDPISGHTALYWYRQSLGQGLEFLIYFQGNSAPDKSGLPSDRFSAERTGGSVSTLTIQRTQQEDSAVYLCASSHSGPYGYTFGSGTRLTVV.

Points on this clonotype: Its ends do not fully match the called genes, so a read error is possible. The rearrangement links TRBV9 to TRBJ2-5; 8 bases fit TRBD2. Germline V gene lookup returns CDR1 SGDLS and CDR2 YYNGEE. This CDR3 has 18 residues. The CDR3 coding sequence is TGTGCCAGCAGCTTAATTGGACTAGCCATCATTAACCAAGAGGCCCAGTACTTC. Residues: CASSLIGLAIINQEAQYF.

The chain couples TRBV12-3 or TRBV12-4 to TRBJ2-6; D call uncertain. The CDR3 length is 13 residues. The V end lost 4 bases, the J end lost 5 bases, and 6 bases lay between the germline ends. The CDR3 reads CASSSTRANVLTF. CDR3 DNA: TGTGCCAGCAGTTCAACACGGGCCAACGTCCTGACTTTC.

The chain is built from TRBV20-1 and TRBJ2-7, with 8 nucleotides matching TRBD1. Per the germline V gene, CDR1 is DFQATT and CDR2 is SNEGSKA (reference sequence). This CDR3 has 13 residues. The V and J ends lost 8 bases and 0 bases, in that order; junction bases with no gene match: 6. CDR3 amino acids: CSLFGTGSYEQYF. CDR3 nucleotides: TGCAGTTTGTTTGGGACAGGCTCCTACGAGCAGTACTTC.

Many counts were recorded for this clonotype. The chain uses TRBV20-1 and TRBJ2-2, with D unclear. V shed 6 bases and J shed 1 base, with 9 bases lying between them. The germline V gene encodes CDR1 DFQATT and CDR2 SNEGSKA (reference sequence). The CDR3 covers 13 residues. CDR3 bases: TGCAGTGCCGGACCCTGGAACACCGGGGAGCTGTTTTTT. This codes for CSAGPWNTGELFF.

Ten or more counts support this clonotype. The chain links TRBV12-3 or TRBV12-4 to TRBJ1-1, with 10 bases lining up with TRBD1. The CDR3 is 18 residues long. With V trimmed by 0 bases and J by 1 base, 8 bases remained unmatched. The CDR3 DNA sequence: TGTGCCAGCAGTTTAGCGGGGGGACAGGGGATCCGGAACACTGAAGCTTTCTTT. It is translated as CASSLAGGQGIRNTEAFF.

With respect to this clonotype: At one of its ends the junction is not consistent with the germline gene, which may arise from a read error. This rearrangement joins TRBV6-1 to TRBJ1-4; possible D gene TRBD1, 6 bases. Looked up from germline, CDR1 is MNHNS and CDR2 is SASEGT. The CDR3 totals 12 residues. CDR3 bases: TGTGCCAGCGAGCAGGGGAATGAAAAACTGTCTTTT. This translates into CASEQGNEKLSF.

There are many counts of this clonotype. The chain employs TRBV20-1 and TRBJ1-1; possible D gene TRBD1, 5 bases. There are 11 residues in the CDR3. CDR1 and CDR2 from the germline V gene are DFQATT and SNEGSKA (reference sequence). CDR3 sequence reads: CRGEGNTEAFF. The CDR3 DNA reads as TGCAGGGGGGAGGGGAACACTGAAGCTTTCTTT.

This chain joins TRBV29-1 and TRBJ1-6; 7 bases agree with TRBD1. This CDR3 is 11 amino acids long. Trimming took 7 bases from V and 10 from J; bases not matched to a gene: 4. The germline gives CDR1 SQVTM, CDR2 ANQGSEA. The CDR3 sequence: CSDRGGSPLHF. DNA of the CDR3: TGCAGCGACAGGGGTGGATCACCCCTCCACTTT. Full variable domain (missing parts from reference TRBV29-1 and TRBJ1-6): SAVISQKPSRDICQRGTSLTIQCQVDSQVTMMFWYRQQPGQSLTLIATANQGSEATYESGFVIDKFPISRPNLTFSTLTVSNMSPEDSSIYLCSDRGGSPLHFGNGTRLTVT.